The 12 T cell receptor beta chains listed next were all sequenced from one sample in a study of T cell responses to AZD1222 COVID-19 vaccine. Measured with immunoSEQ multiplex PCR; TCRdb has only the in-frame clones, and not every one. The sample has 150,000 to 200,000 clones, 85% to 95% seen once. The specimen was peripheral blood, collected 28 days after the second AZD1222 dose. All receptors derive from an adult who received the AZD1222 COVID-19 vaccine.

The V gene is TRBV12-3 or TRBV12-4, the J gene TRBJ1-2; D not certain. V gave up 2 bases and J gave up 7 bases, with 11 bases separating them. The CDR3 is made up of 13 amino acids. CDR3 loop: CASSLSRASGYTF. As DNA, the CDR3 is TGTGCCAGCAGTTTAAGTAGGGCCTCTGGCTACACCTTC.

The chain combines TRBV9 with TRBJ1-3; 10 bases are shared with TRBD1. J lost 7 bases, V lost 0 bases, and 7 bases had no gene match. This CDR3 is built from 16 residues. CDR1 and CDR2 from the germline V gene are SGDLS and YYNGEE. The CDR3 here is CASSVEPADRGNTIYF. In DNA form, the CDR3 reads TGTGCCAGCAGCGTAGAACCCGCGGACAGGGGGAACACCATATATTTT.

The V gene is TRBV29-1, the J gene TRBJ2-7; 7 bases line up with TRBD1. CDR1 and CDR2 (germline): SQVTM, ANQGSEA. V lost 6 bases and J lost 3; bases outside the gene matches: 8. The CDR3 contains 13 residues. The CDR3 DNA sequence: TGCAGCGTAGAATACCGGGACAGCTACGAGCAGTACTTC. This translates into CSVEYRDSYEQYF.

The V gene is TRBV6-6, the J gene TRBJ1-1; weak D call: TRBD1 (6 bases). From germline, CDR1 is MNHNY and CDR2 SVGAGI (reference sequence). The CDR3 runs to 11 residues. The germline V and J ends were trimmed by 10 bases and 3 bases, with 9 bases remaining between them. CDR3 in amino acids: CATQGYTEAFF. The CDR3 DNA is TGTGCCACCCAGGGGTACACTGAAGCTTTCTTT.

This chain uses TRBV6-6 with TRBJ2-3; unclear D gene. Germline V gives CDR1 MNHNY, CDR2 SVGAGI (reference sequence). Trimming removed 4 bases from V and 6 bases from J, with 8 bases in between. The length of the CDR3 is 12 residues. CDR3 region: CASSSSFDTQYF. The CDR3 nucleotides are TGTGCCAGCAGTTCTAGTTTCGATACGCAGTATTTT.

The chain joins TRBV2 to TRBJ2-2; a possible D gene is TRBD2 (6 bases). V was trimmed by 3 bases and J by 2 bases, leaving 10 bases between them. CDR1 is SNHLY, CDR2 FYNNEI, per germline. The CDR3 has 15 amino acids. CDR3 sequence: CASSEGLLNTGELFF. DNA for the CDR3: TGTGCCAGCAGTGAGGGACTCCTTAACACCGGGGAGCTGTTTTTT.

The table lists this clone with a count of one. The V call is TRBV7-2, the J call TRBJ2-3; possibly TRBD1 or TRBD2 for D (5 bases each). V was pared by 1 base and J by 0 bases, with 8 bases between. Germline V gene lookup returns CDR1 SGHTA and CDR2 FQGNSA. CDR3 length: 15 amino acids. Here the CDR3 reads CASSLGGTSTDTQYF. As DNA, the CDR3 is TGTGCCAGCAGCTTAGGTGGGACCAGCACAGATACGCAGTATTTT.

This clone was seen just once. V is TRBV5-8 and J is TRBJ1-5, with 7 bases lining up with TRBD1. From germline, CDR1 is SGHTS and CDR2 YDEGEE. This CDR3 contains 12 residues. J gave up 7 bases and V 2 bases, and 0 bases lay outside the gene matches. The CDR3 region has the DNA TGTGCCAGCAGCTTACAGGGGCAGCCCCAGCATTTT. Translated: CASSLQGQPQHF.

The chain combines TRBV30 with TRBJ1-1, with D possibly TRBD1 on 5 matching bases. Trimming left V 4 bases short and J 5 bases short, with 11 bases between. Germline V gives CDR1 GTSNPN, CDR2 SVGIG (reference sequence). This CDR3 has 12 residues. The CDR3 sequence: CAWTYGGTEAFF. CDR3 coding DNA: TGTGCCTGGACCTATGGGGGAACTGAAGCTTTCTTT.

This chain uses TRBV24-1 with TRBJ2-1; 9 nucleotides match TRBD2. Losses at the gene ends were 8 bases for V and 7 bases for J; bases not matched to a gene: 20. The germline CDR1 and CDR2 sequences are KGHDR and SFDVKD. CDR3 length equals 18 residues. In DNA form, the CDR3 reads TGTGCCACCAAGGTATCCGGCAGGGCGGGAGGGCCTTCAAATGAGCAGTTCTTC. Its translation is CATKVSGRAGGPSNEQFF.

The chain is built from TRBV23-1 and TRBJ1-2, with D possibly matching TRBD1 (5 bases). TRBV23-1 has ORF status, its function being uncertain. The length of the CDR3 is 13 residues. V was clipped by 8 bases and J by 6 bases, with 16 bases between them. The CDR3 reads CASHRPGKNGYTF. Written as DNA, the CDR3 is TGCGCCAGCCACAGGCCGGGGAAAAATGGCTACACCTTC.

A remark on this clone: This CDR3 is also generated by other DNA sequences in the sample. CDR3 protein: CASSIGSTYNEQFF. CDR3 DNA sequence: TGTGCCAGTAGTATTGGGTCAACCTACAATGAGCAGTTCTTC. The chain is built from TRBV19 and TRBJ2-1; D call uncertain. This CDR3 is 14 amino acids long. Germline V gene sequence: CDR1 LNHDA, CDR2 SQIVND (reference sequence). Trimming left V 3 bases short and J 2 bases short, with 8 bases between. The full variable domain, completed using reference TRBV19 and TRBJ2-1, is DGGITQSPKYLFRKEGQNVTLSCEQNLNHDAMYWYRQDPGQGLRLIYYSQIVNDFQKGDIAEGYSVSREKKESFPLTVTSAQKNPTAFYLCASSIGSTYNEQFFGPGTRLTVL.